One sample yielded the 12 T cell receptor beta chains listed below, sequenced in a study of T-cell reconstitution after alpha-beta-depleted transplantation in children. Unique molecular identifiers were incorporated into the prepared TCRbeta library. TCRdb processed the PCR reads anew with MiXCR; each CDR3 protein has one entry. This table holds 150,000 to 250,000 distinct CDR3 sequences, about 6% found once. The sample was PBMCs, taken before TCRalphabeta/CD19-depleted stem cell transplant. The receptor source for this set is a girl in the first two years of life with combined immunodeficiency, due to receive a stem cell transplant.

In its sample, this clonotype was seen many times. J is TRBJ2-5 and V is TRBV9; no definite D call. This CDR3 contains 14 residues. The V end lost 3 bases, the J end lost 4 bases, and 13 bases lay between the germline ends. Germline V gene lookup returns CDR1 SGDLS and CDR2 YYNGEE. CDR3 amino acids: CASSGGHQGETQYF. The CDR3 DNA reads TGTGCCAGCAGCGGGGGTCACCAAGGAGAGACCCAGTACTTC. The whole variable domain, filled in from reference TRBV9 and TRBJ2-5, reads DSGVTQTPKHLITATGQRVTLRCSPRSGDLSVYWYQQSLDQGLQFLIQYYNGEERAKGNILERFSAQQFPDLHSELNLSSLELGDSALYFCASSGGHQGETQYFGPGTRLLVL.

This clonotype was counted many times. The chain is built from TRBV29-1 and TRBJ2-1; D might be TRBD2 (5 bases). V was shortened by 2 bases and J by 5 bases, with 10 bases between the two germline ends. In germline, CDR1 is SQVTM, CDR2 ANQGSEA. The CDR3 consists of 13 residues. The DNA of the CDR3 is TGCAGCGTTGAACTGAGGGCACACAATGAGCAGTTCTTC. Encoded protein: CSVELRAHNEQFF.

This clonotype has ten or more counts. The rearrangement uses TRBV27 and TRBJ2-1; no clear D. The V gene's germline CDR1 is MNHEY and CDR2 SMNVEV (reference sequence). The CDR3 runs to 11 residues. Trimming stripped 5 bases from V and 14 bases from J, with 13 bases between. Here the CDR3 reads CASSTAIQEFF. The CDR3 DNA sequence: TGTGCCAGCAGTACCGCGATTCAGGAGTTCTTC.

This clonotype was picked up many times. V is TRBV4-3 and J is TRBJ2-4; D is unclear. Trimming removed 0 bases at V and 5 bases at J, with 14 bases between. The CDR3 is 16 amino acids. Looked up from germline, CDR1 is LGHNA and CDR2 is YSLEER. The CDR3 protein is CASSQDAPTGQNIQYF. In nucleotides, the CDR3 is TGCGCCAGCAGCCAAGACGCGCCGACTGGGCAAAACATTCAGTACTTC.

This clonotype has ten or more counts. The rearrangement joins TRBV7-2 to TRBJ1-6; D remains unclear. The CDR3 consists of 14 residues. V was trimmed by 3 bases and J by 0 bases, leaving 3 bases between them. Germline values: CDR1 SGHTA, CDR2 FQGNSA. CDR3 sequence (DNA): TGTGCCAGCAGCTTGAGCTCCTATAATTCACCCCTCCACTTT. Translation gives CASSLSSYNSPLHF.

This clonotype was counted ten times or more. This chain joins TRBV29-1 and TRBJ2-1; 8 bases are a match to TRBD1. The CDR3 contains 13 residues. Germline CDR1 is SQVTM and CDR2 is ANQGSEA. Germline trimming cut 3 bases from V and 8 bases from J; bases unmatched to any gene: 6. CDR3 in amino acids: CSVDKAGGYEQFF. In nucleotides, the CDR3 is TGCAGCGTTGATAAGGCAGGGGGCTATGAGCAGTTCTTC.

This clonotype came up a few times. This chain joins TRBV19 and TRBJ1-5, with D possibly being TRBD1 (5 bases). Trimming removed 3 bases from V and 3 bases from J, with 12 bases in between. This CDR3 has 15 amino acids. Germline values: CDR1 LNHDA, CDR2 SQIVND (reference sequence). The CDR3 DNA reads TGTGCCAGTAGTATTTACCCAGGGCCCAATCAGCCCCAGCATTTT. This codes for CASSIYPGPNQPQHF. Using reference TRBV19 and TRBJ1-5 for the parts outside the CDR3, the full variable domain is DGGITQSPKYLFRKEGQNVTLSCEQNLNHDAMYWYRQDPGQGLRLIYYSQIVNDFQKGDIAEGYSVSREKKESFPLTVTSAQKNPTAFYLCASSIYPGPNQPQHFGDGTRLSIL.

This clonotype occurred many times. This chain joins TRBV2 and TRBJ2-3; D ambiguous. CDR3 length equals 11 residues. CDR1 is SNHLY, CDR2 FYNNEI, per germline. V lost 4 bases and J 5 bases, leaving 4 bases between the germline ends. This CDR3 is CASSGGDTQYF. In nucleotides, the CDR3 is TGTGCCAGCAGTGGAGGAGATACGCAGTATTTT.

This clonotype showed up many times. The chain combines TRBV28 with TRBJ2-5; the D gene is possibly TRBD1 (5 bases). The ends were cut back, 1 base at V and 2 bases at J, with 20 bases in the middle. Germline values: CDR1 MDHEN, CDR2 SYDVKM. The CDR3 length is 18 residues. The CDR3 DNA is TGTGCCAGCAGTTTATTTGGGGCTAAGGGCGATGAGCAAGAGACCCAGTACTTC. This encodes CASSLFGAKGDEQETQYF.

In its sample, this clonotype was seen many times. The gene calls are TRBV25-1 and TRBJ2-7; 8 nucleotides agree with TRBD1. The CDR3 has 15 residues. The germline gives CDR1 MGHDK, CDR2 SYGVNS. The trim removed 1 base at V and 2 bases at J, leaving 4 bases unmatched. The CDR3 DNA reads as TGTGCCAGCAGTGAATTCAACAGGGGGACCTACGAGCAGTACTTC. Its protein product is CASSEFNRGTYEQYF.

About this clonotype: One end of the junction varies from germline; a read error may be responsible. The J gene is TRBJ2-3, the V gene TRBV2; D is possibly TRBD1 or TRBD2 (7 bases each). CDR3 length: 19 residues. Germline V CDR1 and CDR2: SNHLY, FYNNEI. DNA for the CDR3: TGTACCAGCTGCCCCCCCGGGGGGACAGCTAATTTAGCCACAGATACGCAGTATTTT. Protein: CTSCPPGGTANLATDTQYF.

This clonotype was seen repeatedly, ten times or more. This chain connects TRBV20-1 to TRBJ2-7; D possibly corresponds to TRBD1 (6 bases). CDR1 DFQATT and CDR2 SNEGSKA come from the germline V gene (reference sequence). This CDR3 has 12 amino acids. The CDR3 coding sequence is TGCAGCGTAGGGGGTGCACCCTACGAGCAGTACTTC. Translating it yields CSVGGAPYEQYF.